A single sample is the source of the 23 T cell receptor beta chains below, sequenced in a study of blood T cell repertoires in COVID-19. Assay: immunoSEQ multiplex PCR; the TCRdb copy retains only in-frame clones and omits some. The sample has approximately 180,000 clones; about 88% are singletons. Material for sequencing was peripheral blood. The receptors shown here come from a man between 40 and 49 years old with active or convalescent COVID-19.

This rearrangement joins TRBV18 to TRBJ2-7; D is unclear. CDR3 length: 15 residues. Trimming took off 6 bases at V and 3 bases at J, with 18 bases between the two ends. The germline V gene encodes CDR1 KGHSH and CDR2 LQKENI. CDR3 sequence: CASSRGDSPIYEQYF. The DNA for the CDR3 is TGTGCCAGCTCCCGCGGAGACTCCCCTATCTACGAGCAGTACTTC.

V usage is TRBV28 and J usage is TRBJ1-2; D is possibly TRBD1 (5 bases). The CDR3 contains 13 residues. Looked up from germline, CDR1 is MDHEN and CDR2 is SYDVKM. V was cut by 4 bases and J by 1 base, with 7 bases left in between. The CDR3 nucleotides read TGTGCCAGCAGTTCGACAGTTAACTATGGCTACACCTTC. Translation gives CASSSTVNYGYTF.

The V gene is TRBV19, the J gene TRBJ1-6; D may be TRBD1 (5 bases). V lost 6 bases and J 3 bases, leaving 15 bases between the germline ends. CDR1 and CDR2 (germline): LNHDA, SQIVND (reference sequence). This CDR3 has 16 amino acids. The CDR3 nucleotides are TGTGCCAGTAGAGCCTCAGGACAAATCTATAATTCACCCCTCCACTTT. Translated: CASRASGQIYNSPLHF. The full variable domain, in which reference TRBV19 and TRBJ1-6 provide the parts outside the CDR3, is DGGITQSPKYLFRKEGQNVTLSCEQNLNHDAMYWYRQDPGQGLRLIYYSQIVNDFQKGDIAEGYSVSREKKESFPLTVTSAQKNPTAFYLCASRASGQIYNSPLHFGNGTRLTVT.

The genes are TRBV7-9 and TRBJ1-4; TRBD1 matches 11 bases. The CDR3 consists of 14 residues. Trimming removed 5 bases from V and 7 bases from J; junction bases left unmatched: 3. Germline CDR1 reads SEHNR; CDR2 reads FQNEAQ (reference sequence). CDR3 in DNA: TGTGCCAGCAGCCAGGACAGGGGGCTTGAAAAACTGTTTTTT. Protein sequence: CASSQDRGLEKLFF. The whole variable domain, filled in from reference TRBV7-9 and TRBJ1-4, reads DTGVSQNPRHKITKRGQNVTFRCDPISEHNRLYWYRQTLGQGPEFLTYFQNEAQLEKSRLLSDRFSAERPKGSFSTLEIQRTEQGDSAMYLCASSQDRGLEKLFFGSGTQLSVL.

The gene calls are TRBV12-5 and TRBJ2-5; D unclear. Germline V CDR1 and CDR2: LGHNT, FRNRAP. The CDR3 covers 13 residues. V lost 1 base and J lost 3, with 6 bases in between. CDR3 sequence: CASGLALKETQYF. The CDR3 DNA reads as TGTGCTAGTGGTTTGGCTCTTAAAGAGACCCAGTACTTC.

This chain links TRBV4-1 with TRBJ2-2, with 12 bases lining up with TRBD1. Germline assignment: CDR1 MGHRA and CDR2 YSYEKL. The length of the CDR3 is 15 residues. Trimming cost V 3 bases and J 7 bases; bases outside gene matches: 3. CDR3 bases: TGCGCCAGCAGCCAGGGACAGGGGGCAATCGGGGAGCTGTTTTTT. Translated, it gives CASSQGQGAIGELFF.

V is TRBV18 and J is TRBJ2-1; the match to TRBD2 covers 7 bases. The V and J ends lost 0 bases and 1 base, in that order; junction bases with no gene match: 3. This CDR3 contains 16 residues. CDR1 and CDR2 (germline): KGHSH, LQKENI. CDR3 nucleotides: TGTGCCAGCTCACCACCGCTAGCGGAATCCTACAATGAGCAGTTCTTC. Protein sequence: CASSPPLAESYNEQFF.

In this sample, this clone turned up once. The chain is built from TRBV6-1 and TRBJ2-7; a possible D gene is TRBD1 (6 bases). V was pared by 2 bases and J by 3 bases, with 14 bases between. The germline V gene encodes CDR1 MNHNS and CDR2 SASEGT. This CDR3 is 15 amino acids long. Here the CDR3 DNA reads TGTGCCAGCAGTGAATCGAACAGGGTTTACTACGAGCAGTACTTC. This translates into CASSESNRVYYEQYF.

The chain joins TRBV2 to TRBJ2-3; 9 bases are a match to TRBD2. The V gene's germline CDR1 is SNHLY and CDR2 FYNNEI. The CDR3 totals 15 residues. With 3 bases clipped from V and 4 bases from J, the junction kept 5 bases outside the gene matches. CDR3 nucleotides: TGTGCCAGCAGTGACGATAGCGGGAGTCCAGATACGCAGTATTTT. Translation gives CASSDDSGSPDTQYF.

This clone occurred once. The chain carries TRBV9 and TRBJ1-4; 7 positions match TRBD1. The V gene end was trimmed by 0 bases and the J gene end by 8 bases; junction bases not matched to a gene: 7. The CDR3 length is 15 residues. Germline values: CDR1 SGDLS, CDR2 YYNGEE. For the CDR3, the DNA is TGTGCCAGCAGCGTAGGGGACAGAGCAACCGAAAAACTGTTTTTT. It specifies CASSVGDRATEKLFF.

This sequence joins TRBV18 and TRBJ1-6, with unresolved D. Between the trimmed V and J ends, which lost 1 base and 9 bases, there was a span of 16 bases. This CDR3 is built from 16 residues. Germline values: CDR1 KGHSH, CDR2 LQKENI. CDR3 sequence: CASSPLSGKGGSPLHF. The CDR3 DNA sequence: TGTGCCAGCTCACCACTTTCCGGGAAAGGTGGTTCACCCCTCCACTTT.

This chain joins TRBV5-1 and TRBJ2-7; 7 positions agree with TRBD1. Germline V gives CDR1 SGHRS, CDR2 YFSETQ. V was pared by 4 bases and J by 6 bases, with 4 bases of the junction left unmatched. The CDR3 totals 12 residues. The CDR3 protein is CASSQGQLEQYF. The CDR3 region has the DNA TGCGCCAGCAGCCAGGGACAGCTCGAGCAGTACTTC.

The V and J genes are TRBV5-1 and TRBJ2-7; D remains unclear. Germline V CDR1 and CDR2: SGHRS, YFSETQ. The CDR3 consists of 14 residues. V was pared by 0 bases and J by 0 bases, with 7 bases between. CDR3 sequence reads: CASSLERSSYEQYF. CDR3 bases: TGCGCCAGCAGCTTGGAAAGGAGCTCCTACGAGCAGTACTTC.

The V call is TRBV29-1, the J call TRBJ2-5; 7 nucleotides agree with TRBD1. CDR1 is SQVTM and CDR2 is ANQGSEA in the germline V gene. The CDR3 covers 14 residues. V lost 7 bases, J lost 7 bases, and 15 bases stayed unmatched. Here the CDR3 reads CSDLTGYGTGTQYF. The CDR3 nucleotides are TGCAGCGACTTGACAGGGTATGGCACTGGGACCCAGTACTTC.

The chain employs TRBV5-1 and TRBJ2-7; 9 bases line up with TRBD1. With 1 base clipped from V and 3 bases from J, the junction kept 2 bases outside the gene matches. In germline, CDR1 is SGHRS, CDR2 YFSETQ. The CDR3 is made up of 14 amino acids. The CDR3 sequence is CASSLTGGNYEQYF. CDR3 DNA: TGCGCCAGCAGCTTGACAGGGGGCAACTACGAGCAGTACTTC.

The chain links TRBV7-9 to TRBJ2-5; TRBD2 matches 8 bases. The germline CDR1 and CDR2 sequences are SEHNR and FQNEAQ (reference sequence). The CDR3 length is 15 residues. V trimming: 5 bases; J trimming: 5 bases; junction bases outside the gene matches: 10. CDR3 amino acids: CASSPGLALRETQYF. The CDR3 coding sequence is TGTGCCAGCAGCCCCGGACTAGCCCTCCGGGAGACCCAGTACTTC. The whole variable domain, remainder taken from reference TRBV7-9 and TRBJ2-5, is DTGVSQNPRHKITKRGQNVTFRCDPISEHNRLYWYRQTLGQGPEFLTYFQNEAQLEKSRLLSDRFSAERPKGSFSTLEIQRTEQGDSAMYLCASSPGLALRETQYFGPGTRLLVL.

The chain uses TRBV18 and TRBJ2-1; tentatively, D is TRBD2 (6 bases). This CDR3 has 16 residues. Germline V CDR1 and CDR2: KGHSH, LQKENI. V lost 0 bases to trimming and J lost 3 bases, with 12 bases between them. For the CDR3, the DNA is TGTGCCAGCTCACCACCGCCGGGGGAAGGCTACAATGAGCAGTTCTTC. As protein: CASSPPPGEGYNEQFF.

This chain links TRBV30 with TRBJ2-3; perhaps TRBD1 as D (6 bases). V lost 4 bases to trimming and J lost 2 bases, with 16 bases between them. This CDR3 is built from 15 residues. Germline CDR1 GTSNPN, CDR2 SVGIG (reference sequence). CDR3 bases: TGTGCCTGGACCACAAGAGGGGGATACACAGATACGCAGTATTTT. Amino acids: CAWTTRGGYTDTQYF.

The genes are TRBV5-1 and TRBJ2-7; 8 nucleotides agree with TRBD1. Trimming cost V 4 bases and J 2 bases; bases outside gene matches: 14. The CDR3 is made up of 17 amino acids. CDR1 is SGHRS, CDR2 YFSETQ, per germline. The CDR3 here is CASSPWRGTGPTYEQYF. CDR3 sequence (DNA): TGCGCCAGCAGCCCATGGCGCGGGACAGGTCCTACCTACGAGCAGTACTTC.

The rearrangement joins TRBV6-6 to TRBJ1-2; D is possibly TRBD1 (6 bases). CDR3 length: 12 amino acids. Germline lookup yields CDR1 MNHNY and CDR2 SVGAGI (reference sequence). The V end lost 5 bases, the J end lost 8 bases, and 12 bases lay between the germline ends. CDR3 sequence reads: CASSPTRGGYTF. The CDR3 bases are TGTGCCAGCAGTCCTACCAGGGGAGGCTACACCTTC.

The rearrangement joins TRBV28 to TRBJ2-1; 7 bases fit TRBD2. CDR1 and CDR2 (germline): MDHEN, SYDVKM. V lost 3 bases, J lost 2 bases, and 16 bases stayed unmatched. This CDR3 region has 19 residues. The CDR3 nucleotides read TGTGCCAGCAGTTTGGGCTATAGGGCTAGCGGAGTGGCCTACAATGAGCAGTTCTTC. It yields the protein CASSLGYRASGVAYNEQFF.

CDR3 sequence (DNA): TGTGCCATCAGGCCACAGGGGATCTCTGGAAACACCATATATTTT. Translated: CAIRPQGISGNTIYF. The V and J genes are TRBV10-3 and TRBJ1-3, with 7 bases lining up with TRBD1. The V segment lost 6 bases and the J segment 0 bases; nucleotides outside the gene matches: 5. There are 15 residues in the CDR3. Germline V gene sequence: CDR1 ENHRY, CDR2 SYGVKD.

The rearrangement links TRBV7-2 to TRBJ2-5; tentative D call: TRBD1 (5 bases). CDR1 and CDR2 (germline): SGHTA, FQGNSA. V lost 0 bases to trimming and J lost 1 base, with 12 bases between them. The CDR3 contains 16 residues. The CDR3 spells CASSLAAARGQETQYF. CDR3 bases: TGTGCCAGCAGCTTAGCGGCAGCTAGGGGCCAAGAGACCCAGTACTTC.